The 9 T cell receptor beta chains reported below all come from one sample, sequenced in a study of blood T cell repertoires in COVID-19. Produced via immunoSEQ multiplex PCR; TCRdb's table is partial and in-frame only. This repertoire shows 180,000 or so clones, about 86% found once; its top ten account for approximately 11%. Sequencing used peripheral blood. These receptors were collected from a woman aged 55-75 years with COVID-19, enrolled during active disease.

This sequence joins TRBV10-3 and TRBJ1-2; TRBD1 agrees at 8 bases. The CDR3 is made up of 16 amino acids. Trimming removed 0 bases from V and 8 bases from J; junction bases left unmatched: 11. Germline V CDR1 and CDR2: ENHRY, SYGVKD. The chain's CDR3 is CAISESGTGETDGYTF. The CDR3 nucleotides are TGTGCCATCAGTGAGTCCGGGACAGGTGAAACTGACGGCTACACCTTC.

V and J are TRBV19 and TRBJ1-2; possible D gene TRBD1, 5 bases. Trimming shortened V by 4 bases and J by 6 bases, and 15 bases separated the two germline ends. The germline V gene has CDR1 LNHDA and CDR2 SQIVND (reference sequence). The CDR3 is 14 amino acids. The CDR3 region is CASSTQPTANGYTF. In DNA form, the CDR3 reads TGTGCCAGTAGTACCCAACCGACAGCTAATGGCTACACCTTC.

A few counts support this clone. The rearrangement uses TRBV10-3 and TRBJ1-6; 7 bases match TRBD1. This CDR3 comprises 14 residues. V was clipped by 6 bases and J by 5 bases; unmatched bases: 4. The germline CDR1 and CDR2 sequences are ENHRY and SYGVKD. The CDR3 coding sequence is TGTGCCATCAGAGGGGGACAGCATAATTCACCCCTCCACTTT. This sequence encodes CAIRGGQHNSPLHF.

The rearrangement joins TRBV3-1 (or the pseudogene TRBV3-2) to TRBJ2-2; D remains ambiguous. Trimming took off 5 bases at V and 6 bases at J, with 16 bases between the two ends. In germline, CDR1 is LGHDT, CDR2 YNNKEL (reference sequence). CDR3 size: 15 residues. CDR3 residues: CASSSYYGPAGELFF. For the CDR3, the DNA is TGTGCCAGCAGCTCCTACTATGGTCCTGCCGGGGAGCTGTTTTTT.

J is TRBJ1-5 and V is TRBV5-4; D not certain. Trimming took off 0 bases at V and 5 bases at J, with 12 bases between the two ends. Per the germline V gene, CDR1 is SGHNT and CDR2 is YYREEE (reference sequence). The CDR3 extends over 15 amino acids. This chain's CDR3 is CASSLGGREDQPQHF. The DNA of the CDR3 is TGTGCCAGCAGCTTGGGAGGGAGGGAGGATCAGCCCCAGCATTTT.

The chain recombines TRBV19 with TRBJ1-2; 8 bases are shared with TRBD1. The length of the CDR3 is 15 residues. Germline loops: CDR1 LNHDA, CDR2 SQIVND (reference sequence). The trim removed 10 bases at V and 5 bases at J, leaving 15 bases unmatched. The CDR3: CAILHPGQGLYGYTF. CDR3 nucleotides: TGTGCCATCCTACACCCCGGACAGGGACTTTATGGCTACACCTTC.

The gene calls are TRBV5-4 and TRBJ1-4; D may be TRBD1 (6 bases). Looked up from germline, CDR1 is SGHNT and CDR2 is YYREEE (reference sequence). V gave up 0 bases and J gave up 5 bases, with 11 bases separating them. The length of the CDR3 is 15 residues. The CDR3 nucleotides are TGTGCCAGCAGCTTGGCCGCGGGGGGCAATGAAAAACTGTTTTTT. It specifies CASSLAAGGNEKLFF.

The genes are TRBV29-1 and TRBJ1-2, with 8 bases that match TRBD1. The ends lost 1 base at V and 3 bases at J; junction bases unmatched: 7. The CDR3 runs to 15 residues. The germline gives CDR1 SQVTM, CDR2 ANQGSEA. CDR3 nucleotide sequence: TGCAGCGTTGAAGGCTGGACAGGGTCAGACTATGGCTACACCTTC. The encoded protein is CSVEGWTGSDYGYTF.

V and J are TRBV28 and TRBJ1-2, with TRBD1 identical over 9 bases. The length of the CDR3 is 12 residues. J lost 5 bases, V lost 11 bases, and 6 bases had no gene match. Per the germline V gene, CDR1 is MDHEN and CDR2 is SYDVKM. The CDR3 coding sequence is TGTGCCGCACAGGGGGCGTATTATGGCTACACCTTC. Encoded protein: CAAQGAYYGYTF.